A selection of T cell receptor beta chains follows, all from one sample in a study of blood T cell repertoires in COVID-19. Generated by immunoSEQ multiplex PCR, the TCRdb table keeps only in-frame clones and is missing some. The data contain 200,000 to 250,000 clones, 90% of them singletons. The sample comprised PBMCs or T cells enriched from blood (not recorded which). The source is a man aged 25-45 years who had been exposed to COVID-19. Each CDR3 is given with its conserved first and last residue. D genes are given only for firm matches. Size values are once, few and many counts, or a class for expanded clones, and some rows have none.

TRBV5-1,TRBJ1-1,.,.,TGCGCCAGCAGTTTCGACAGTTCTGAAGCTTTCTTT,CASSFDSSEAFF
TRBV4-1,TRBJ1-2,once,TRBD1,TGCGCCAGCAGCCAACCACAGGGGGCAGGCTATGGCTACACCTTC,CASSQPQGAGYGYTF
TRBV5-1,TRBJ1-1,.,.,TGCGCCAGCACGGGGGGGATAGGCACTGAAGCTTTCTTT,CASTGGIGTEAFF
TRBV5-8,TRBJ1-5,.,.,TGTGCCAGCAGCTTGTTCGGGCAGGGGAACAATCAGCCCCAGCATTTT,CASSLFGQGNNQPQHF
TRBV7-9,TRBJ1-2,many,.,TGTGCCAGCAGCTTTTACGAACGTTCGGATGGCTACACCTTC,CASSFYERSDGYTF
TRBV4-1,TRBJ2-1,.,TRBD1,TGCGCCAGCAGCCCCGGGACAGGGTTTAAAAAAGTTCATACCGCTGAGCAGTTCTTC,CASSPGTGFKKVHTAEQFF
TRBV28,TRBJ2-7,.,.,TGTGCCAGCATGGGACAAACCTACGAGCAGTACTTC,CASMGQTYEQYF
TRBV7-9,TRBJ1-1,.,.,TGTGCCAGCAGCTTAGAGGGAGACACTGAAGCTTTCTTT,CASSLEGDTEAFF
TRBV30,TRBJ2-1,few,.,TGTGCCTGGGGCCGAGGCTCCTACAATGAGCAGTTCTTC,CAWGRGSYNEQFF
TRBV5-4,TRBJ2-3,.,.,TGTGCCAGCAGCTTGGTCGCTAGCCGCACAGATACGCAGTATTTT,CASSLVASRTDTQYF
TRBV4-3,TRBJ1-2,.,.,TGCGCCAGCAGCCAAGATTTGGGGGCGTTCGGCTACACCTTC,CASSQDLGAFGYTF
TRBV7-9,TRBJ1-4,few,TRBD1,TGTGCCAGCAGCTTGAGGTTAAGGAACGTCAGGGGGCAGAATGAAAAACTGTTTTTT,CASSLRLRNVRGQNEKLFF
TRBV5-1,TRBJ2-5,.,TRBD1,TGCGCCAGCAGCTTGGGGCCGGGACAGCCTCAAGAGACCCAGTACTTC,CASSLGPGQPQETQYF
TRBV19,TRBJ2-4,.,TRBD1,TGTGCCAGTAGAACCCCGGACAGGAACATTCAGTACTTC,CASRTPDRNIQYF
TRBV30,TRBJ1-2,.,.,TGTGCCGGGTCTCGGGGGACTTTCTCTAACTATGGCTACACCTTC,CAGSRGTFSNYGYTF
TRBV29-1,TRBJ1-5,.,TRBD1,TGCAGCGTTGGGACCGGGCAGGGGGTCGATCAGCCCCAGCATTTT,CSVGTGQGVDQPQHF
TRBV19,TRBJ1-1,.,.,TGTGCCAGTAGTTATGGCAGAAACACTGAAGCTTTCTTT,CASSYGRNTEAFF
TRBV18,TRBJ1-5,.,.,TGTGCCAGCTCACCACAGGGACTTGGACAGCCCCAGCATTTT,CASSPQGLGQPQHF
TRBV18,TRBJ2-3,.,.,TGTGCCAGCTCACCGGAGTACGATACGCAGTATTTT,CASSPEYDTQYF
TRBV3-1/TRBV3-2,TRBJ2-1,.,TRBD2,TGTGCCAGCAGCCGACTAGCGGGGGGGCAGGCACAAGAGCAGTTCTTC,CASSRLAGGQAQEQFF
TRBV6-9,TRBJ1-5,.,TRBD1,TGTGCCAGCAGACCAGGGGACAGTCAGCCCCAGCATTTT,CASRPGDSQPQHF
TRBV3-1/TRBV3-2,TRBJ2-1,.,.,TGTGCCAGCAGCCAAGAACGCGGGGGCGGGGTCCTGTGGCAGTTCTTC,CASSQERGGGVLWQFF
TRBV6-2/TRBV6-3,TRBJ2-1,.,.,TGTGCCAGCAGTTACGGGCCGGGATGGGGCTACAATGAGCAGTTCTTC,CASSYGPGWGYNEQFF
TRBV23-1,TRBJ1-4,.,.,TGCGCCAGCAGTCATTTGAGGGAAAGGGAGAGCGAAAAACTGTTTTTT,CASSHLRERESEKLFF
TRBV5-1,TRBJ2-7,once,.,TGCGCCAGCAGCGTAACTAGCAGCGAGCAGTACTTC,CASSVTSSEQYF
TRBV18,TRBJ2-4,.,.,TGTGCCAGCTCACCACCCCAGCAGGGATGGGCCAAAAACATTCAGTACTTC,CASSPPQQGWAKNIQYF
TRBV19,TRBJ1-4,.,TRBD1,TGTGCCAGTAGGACCGACAGGGTATCTAATGAAAAACTGTTTTTT,CASRTDRVSNEKLFF
TRBV19,TRBJ1-1,.,TRBD1,TGTGCCAGTAGTATCGGGACAGGGGGCACTGAAGCTTTCTTT,CASSIGTGGTEAFF
TRBV14,TRBJ1-6,.,.,TGTGCCAGCAGCCATCTATTGGGGGCAGGATCACCCCTCCACTTT,CASSHLLGAGSPLHF
TRBV3-1/TRBV3-2,TRBJ1-1,.,.,TGTGCCAGCAGCCCTACCTCGGTAGCCAACACTGAAGCTTTCTTT,CASSPTSVANTEAFF
TRBV6-5,TRBJ1-1,.,.,TGTGCCAGCAAAAAGCAGGTGAACACTGAAGCTTTCTTT,CASKKQVNTEAFF
TRBV10-3,TRBJ2-3,few,.,TGTGCCATCAGTACCCCGACAGGGGAGCGGGGAAATACGCAGTATTTT,CAISTPTGERGNTQYF
TRBV6-1,TRBJ1-2,once,.,TGTGCCAGCAGTGAAAGTACGGAGCCGGTCTATGGCTACACCTTC,CASSESTEPVYGYTF
TRBV7-8,TRBJ2-3,.,.,TGTGCCAGCAGCTTCGGGGGGCGGGGCACGTCAGATACGCAGTATTTT,CASSFGGRGTSDTQYF
TRBV19,TRBJ1-4,.,.,TGTGCCAGTAGTATGTGGCAGGGTAACGAAAAACTGTTTTTT,CASSMWQGNEKLFF
TRBV12-3/TRBV12-4,TRBJ2-3,.,.,TGTGCCAGCAGTTTGGCGGAGACAGATACGCAGTATTTT,CASSLAETDTQYF
TRBV5-6,TRBJ2-3,.,TRBD2,TGTGCCAGCAGCTGGGGACTAGCGGGGGGCTTAGATACGCAGTATTTT,CASSWGLAGGLDTQYF
TRBV5-1,TRBJ2-5,.,TRBD1,TGCGCCAGCAGCCAGGGGGCCCAAGAGACCCAGTACTTC,CASSQGAQETQYF
TRBV5-1,TRBJ1-6,.,TRBD1,TGCGCCAGCAGCTGGGGGGACAGGGGTTTACCCCTCCACTTT,CASSWGDRGLPLHF
TRBV12-3/TRBV12-4,TRBJ1-1,.,.,TGTGCCAGCGGAGTCGTGGACACTGAAGCTTTCTTT,CASGVVDTEAFF
TRBV5-1,TRBJ2-3,.,TRBD1,TGCGCCAGCGGACAGGACAGGGGGGCCACAGATACGCAGTATTTT,CASGQDRGATDTQYF
TRBV6-6,TRBJ2-1,.,TRBD2,TGTGCCAGCAGTTATTTGGCGGGGGGTGGCGATGAGCAGTTCTTC,CASSYLAGGGDEQFF
TRBV3-1/TRBV3-2,TRBJ2-3,.,.,TGTGCCAGCAGCCAGGCGAGGACAGATACGCAGTATTTT,CASSQARTDTQYF
TRBV10-2,TRBJ1-2,few,.,TGCGCCAGCAGTTACAGGGACTATGGCTACACCTTC,CASSYRDYGYTF
TRBV5-4,TRBJ2-1,.,.,TGTGCCAGCAGCTTCGGACATTCCCGGGATGAGCAGTTCTTC,CASSFGHSRDEQFF
TRBV3-1/TRBV3-2,TRBJ1-1,.,TRBD1,TGTGCCAGCACCCTGGGACAGGAAGCTTTCTTT,CASTLGQEAFF
TRBV4-1,TRBJ1-3,.,TRBD1,TGCGCCAGCAGCCACGTCCCGGGACAGGGCTCCTCTGGAAACACCATATATTTT,CASSHVPGQGSSGNTIYF
TRBV6-5,TRBJ1-3,once,.,TGTGCCAGCAGCGACAGGATGTCTGGAAACACCATATATTTT,CASSDRMSGNTIYF
TRBV7-6,TRBJ2-7,.,TRBD2,TGTGCCAGCAGCCACCCCCGGACTAGCGGCCGTGAGCAGTACTTC,CASSHPRTSGREQYF
TRBV5-1,TRBJ2-1,.,TRBD2,TGCGCCAGCACGTCAGCGGGGGACCCCAATGAGCAGTTCTTC,CASTSAGDPNEQFF
TRBV7-8,TRBJ1-1,.,TRBD1,TGTGCCAGCAGCTTAGCGAGTGGGACAGGGATTTTTAACACTGAAGCTTTCTTT,CASSLASGTGIFNTEAFF